These T cell receptor beta chains were read from a single sample in a study of cytomegalovirus exposure and HLA in healthy donors. Profiled with immunoSEQ multiplex PCR; TCRdb holds only in-frame clones, not every one. The sample yields over 150,000 clones, roughly 88% seen once. Sequencing used PBMCs. The receptor set was obtained from a boy between 2 and 10 years old in good health and CMV-seronegative. CDR3s include the opening cysteine and the closing phenylalanine or tryptophan. A D gene is named only where the DNA matches it firmly. Clone size is not always given. Where it is, it says once, few, many or a class for expanded clones.

clone_size	v_call	j_call	d_call	cdr3_aa	cdr3_nt
NA	TRBV5-8	TRBJ2-5	NA	CASSFEQGAETQYF	TGTGCCAGCAGCTTCGAACAGGGTGCGGAGACCCAGTACTTC
once	TRBV10-2	TRBJ1-2	NA	CASSEPTGVGGYTF	TGCGCCAGCAGTGAGCCCACAGGCGTAGGTGGCTACACCTTC
NA	TRBV6-5	TRBJ2-7	NA	CASSYSPAGEQYF	TGTGCCAGCAGTTACTCTCCAGCGGGCGAGCAGTACTTC
NA	TRBV9	TRBJ1-2	TRBD1	CASSPGQGQSYGYTF	TGTGCCAGCAGCCCCGGACAGGGGCAGAGCTATGGCTACACCTTC
NA	TRBV7-6	TRBJ1-5	NA	CASSLGTYQPQHF	TGTGCCAGCAGCTTAGGGACTTATCAGCCCCAGCATTTT
once	TRBV6-6	TRBJ2-1	TRBD2	CANSPGRVYNEQFF	TGTGCCAACAGTCCCGGGAGGGTCTACAATGAGCAGTTCTTC
NA	TRBV19	TRBJ1-5	TRBD1	CASSSPGQGLQPQHF	TGTGCCAGTAGTTCTCCGGGACAGGGACTTCAGCCCCAGCATTTT
NA	TRBV7-9	TRBJ2-3	TRBD1	CASSQILGTASRGTDTQYF	TGTGCCAGCAGCCAAATATTGGGGACAGCCTCACGGGGCACAGATACGCAGTATTTT
NA	TRBV29-1	TRBJ1-1	TRBD1	CSVEDLIGGAAEAFF	TGCAGCGTTGAAGATCTCATAGGGGGCGCCGCTGAAGCTTTCTTT
NA	TRBV30	TRBJ2-3	TRBD2	CAWSVRLAGRRGDTQYF	TGTGCCTGGAGTGTACGCCTAGCGGGGAGGCGTGGAGATACGCAGTATTTT
NA	TRBV5-6	TRBJ2-2	NA	CASSLGGDDTGELFF	TGTGCCAGCAGCTTGGGGGGGGATGACACCGGGGAGCTGTTTTTT
NA	TRBV29-1	TRBJ1-2	TRBD1	CSVEGTGLGYTF	TGCAGCGTTGAAGGGACAGGGCTTGGCTACACCTTC
NA	TRBV11-2	TRBJ2-3	NA	CASSPQAGRLTDTQYF	TGTGCCAGCAGCCCCCAAGCGGGCAGGCTCACAGATACGCAGTATTTT
NA	TRBV29-1	TRBJ2-7	TRBD1	CSASRTGAGEQYF	TGCAGCGCTAGCCGGACAGGGGCTGGCGAGCAGTACTTC
NA	TRBV7-9	TRBJ2-5	TRBD1	CASSRGQGMETQYF	TGTGCCAGCAGCCGCGGACAGGGGATGGAGACCCAGTACTTC
NA	TRBV27	TRBJ1-1	TRBD1	CASSLRGQGTLNTEAFF	TGTGCCAGCAGTTTAAGGGGACAGGGAACACTGAACACTGAAGCTTTCTTT
NA	TRBV2	TRBJ2-1	TRBD2	CASETSGKDNEQFF	TGTGCCAGCGAGACTAGCGGGAAAGACAATGAGCAGTTCTTC
NA	TRBV7-2	TRBJ2-7	NA	CASSLVHGWYEQYF	TGTGCCAGCAGCTTAGTACACGGGTGGTACGAGCAGTACTTC
NA	TRBV11-3	TRBJ1-5	TRBD1	CASSLVGDSRNQPQHF	TGTGCCAGCAGCTTAGTGGGGGACAGCCGCAATCAGCCCCAGCATTTT
NA	TRBV2	TRBJ2-5	TRBD1	CASSRTGGRETQYF	TGTGCCAGCAGTCGGACAGGGGGCCGAGAGACCCAGTACTTC
NA	TRBV30	TRBJ1-2	NA	CAWSPGGATGYTF	TGTGCCTGGAGCCCCGGCGGAGCCACGGGCTACACCTTC
NA	TRBV7-9	TRBJ2-7	NA	CASSPGTNLYEQYF	TGTGCCAGCAGCCCGGGGACAAACCTCTACGAGCAGTACTTC
NA	TRBV6-1	TRBJ2-5	NA	CASSEEGGVETQYF	TGTGCCAGCAGTGAAGAAGGAGGGGTTGAGACCCAGTACTTC
NA	TRBV29-1	TRBJ1-1	TRBD1	CSGWTGQNTEAFF	TGCAGCGGGTGGACAGGGCAGAACACTGAAGCTTTCTTT
NA	TRBV5-1	TRBJ2-5	TRBD2	CASSLLSSGVPQETRYF	TGCGCCAGCAGCTTGTTGTCTAGCGGGGTCCCTCAAGAGACCCGGTACTTC
NA	TRBV2	TRBJ2-5	NA	CASNLWTVLAPETQYF	TGTGCCAGCAACCTTTGGACAGTTCTTGCTCCCGAGACCCAGTACTTC
NA	TRBV19	TRBJ1-1	NA	CASSTHNGEAFF	TGTGCCAGTAGTACCCACAACGGGGAAGCTTTCTTT
NA	TRBV15	TRBJ2-1	TRBD1	CATSRAGTGGKQFF	TGTGCCACCAGCAGAGCCGGGACAGGGGGTAAGCAGTTCTTC
NA	TRBV7-9	TRBJ2-5	TRBD2	CASSLSTSGRGRETQYF	TGTGCCAGCAGCTTATCGACTAGCGGGAGGGGTAGGGAGACCCAGTACTTC
NA	TRBV10-3	TRBJ2-5	TRBD2	CAISEVAGMKTQYF	TGTGCCATCAGTGAGGTAGCGGGGATGAAGACCCAGTACTTC
NA	TRBV10-3	TRBJ1-2	TRBD1	CAISGQGRYYGYTF	TGTGCCATCTCTGGACAGGGACGCTACTATGGCTACACCTTC
NA	TRBV9	TRBJ2-3	NA	CASSSDLSGSTDTQYF	TGTGCCAGCAGCTCAGATCTCAGCGGAAGCACAGATACGCAGTATTTT
NA	TRBV30	TRBJ1-5	TRBD1	CAWSVRGGSQPQHF	TGTGCCTGGAGTGTAAGAGGGGGCAGCCAGCCCCAGCATTTT
once	TRBV28	TRBJ2-2	NA	CASSFGGFNTGELFF	TGTGCCAGCAGTTTCGGCGGGTTCAACACCGGGGAGCTGTTTTTT
NA	TRBV5-1	TRBJ2-1	TRBD2	CASSSTLAGGGNEQFF	TGCGCCAGCAGCTCGACATTAGCGGGAGGGGGAAATGAGCAGTTCTTC
NA	TRBV7-8	TRBJ1-2	NA	CASSLGDSGYTF	TGTGCCAGCAGCTTAGGTGATAGCGGCTACACCTTC
NA	TRBV4-1	TRBJ1-4	NA	CASSGDGAHRREKLFF	TGCGCCAGCAGCGGGGATGGAGCGCACCGGAGGGAAAAACTGTTTTTT
few	TRBV5-6	TRBJ2-6	NA	CASSRLQGSSGANVLTF	TGTGCCAGCAGCCGTCTTCAGGGAAGCTCTGGGGCCAACGTCCTGACTTTC
NA	TRBV9	TRBJ2-3	TRBD2	CASSVGLAGTSTDTQYF	TGTGCCAGCAGCGTGGGGTTAGCGGGGACTAGCACAGATACGCAGTATTTT
few	TRBV28	TRBJ1-3	NA	CASSLRGSSGNTIYF	TGTGCCAGCAGTTTAAGGGGGAGCTCTGGAAACACCATATATTTT
NA	TRBV5-1	TRBJ2-5	NA	CASSLGSEETQYF	TGCGCCAGCAGCTTAGGAAGCGAAGAGACCCAGTACTTC
NA	TRBV6-1	TRBJ1-1	NA	CASSVQVMNTEAFF	TGTGCCAGCAGTGTCCAGGTGATGAACACTGAAGCTTTCTTT
NA	TRBV4-3	TRBJ1-2	NA	CASSQDRDTTNYGYTF	TGCGCCAGCAGCCAAGATCGGGACACCACTAACTATGGCTACACCTTC
few	TRBV18	TRBJ2-7	NA	CASSPDSLYEQYF	TGTGCCAGCTCGCCTGACAGTCTCTACGAGCAGTACTTC
NA	TRBV6-6	TRBJ2-2	NA	CASSPPRLDTGELFF	TGTGCCAGCAGTCCCCCCCGACTAGACACCGGGGAGCTGTTTTTT
NA	TRBV2	TRBJ2-2	TRBD2	CASSDSGEEDTGELFF	TGTGCCAGCAGTGACAGCGGGGAGGAGGACACCGGGGAGCTGTTTTTT
NA	TRBV30	TRBJ1-6	NA	CAWSGLYSNSPLHF	TGTGCCTGGAGTGGCTTATACAGTAATTCACCCCTCCACTTT
NA	TRBV5-8	TRBJ2-5	TRBD2	CASTPGDYRQETQYF	TGTGCCAGCACCCCGGGGGACTACCGACAAGAGACCCAGTACTTC
NA	TRBV27	TRBJ1-2	TRBD1	CASSLSGPGQGWDGYTF	TGTGCCAGCAGTTTATCAGGACCGGGACAGGGGTGGGATGGCTACACCTTC
once	TRBV7-2	TRBJ1-1	NA	CASSTGRVTTEAFF	TGTGCCAGCAGCACAGGGAGGGTTACGACTGAAGCTTTCTTT
once	TRBV29-1	TRBJ2-1	NA	CSVEGGRRGPDNEQFF	TGCAGCGTTGAAGGGGGGCGGAGGGGGCCCGACAATGAGCAGTTCTTC